This T cell receptor beta chain derives from a study of T cell repertoires in aging, cancer and after chemotherapy. Germline lookup yields CDR1 MNHEY and CDR2 SMNVEV (reference sequence). This CDR3 comprises 13 residues. Trimming left V 2 bases short and J 4 bases short, with 8 bases between. The template was genomic DNA from peripheral blood, not RNA. TRB rearrangements spanning V, D and J were amplified using mixed TRB-A/B primers. TCRdb redid the calling of the multiplex PCR reads with MiXCR, one entry per CDR3 protein. In the table there are approximately 5,300 distinct CDR3 sequences, 25% to 30% of which are singletons.

This chain joins TRBV27 and TRBJ2-5; possible D gene TRBD1, 5 bases. Sequenced sample: blood. The TCR originated in a human donor with a solid tumor. CDR3: CASSLVRGETQYF. The CDR3 DNA reads TGTGCCAGCAGTTTAGTAAGGGGAGAGACCCAGTACTTC.